These T cell receptor beta chains were read from a single sample in a study of cytomegalovirus exposure and HLA in healthy donors. Some clones are missing from TCRdb's copy, which holds only in-frame ones; the method was immunoSEQ multiplex PCR. Here the sample spans some 160,000 clones, around 75% being singletons. The sample taken for sequencing was PBMCs. These receptors were taken from a man in his sixties in good health and CMV-seronegative. Both conserved end residues are part of each CDR3. A D gene is named only where the DNA matches it firmly. Clone size is stated in some rows and not others, as once, few, many or a class when expanded.

V gene	CDR3 length	D gene	clone size	J gene	CDR3 protein	CDR3 DNA
TRBV11-2	14	-	-	TRBJ1-2	CASSFERSDYGYTF	TGTGCCAGCAGCTTCGAGAGGTCCGACTATGGCTACACCTTC
TRBV28	14	-	-	TRBJ1-5	CASSPPPGNQPQHF	TGTGCCAGCAGTCCTCCTCCGGGCAATCAGCCCCAGCATTTT
TRBV5-4	13	-	-	TRBJ2-5	CASSLGTQETQYF	TGTGCCAGCAGCTTGGGAACACAAGAGACCCAGTACTTC
TRBV7-9	14	TRBD1	-	TRBJ1-2	CASRNGQGDYGYTF	TGTGCCAGCAGAAACGGACAGGGCGATTATGGCTACACCTTC
TRBV19	14	-	-	TRBJ1-1	CASSISQMNTEAFF	TGTGCCAGTAGTATCTCACAGATGAACACTGAAGCTTTCTTT
TRBV18	15	-	-	TRBJ1-4	CASSPTGTTNEKLFF	TGTGCCAGCTCACCAACAGGAACTACTAATGAAAAACTGTTTTTT
TRBV28	14	TRBD1	-	TRBJ1-5	CASSPRTGSQPQHF	TGTGCCAGCAGTCCGCGGACAGGGAGCCAGCCCCAGCATTTT
TRBV10-1	15	TRBD1	-	TRBJ1-2	CASSEWGQAYYGYTF	TGCGCCAGCAGTGAGTGGGGACAGGCCTATTATGGCTACACCTTC
TRBV2	11	-	few	TRBJ2-7	CASILRYEQYF	TGTGCCAGCATTCTTCGCTACGAGCAGTACTTC
TRBV7-2	18	TRBD2	few	TRBJ2-5	CASSLDRTSGRGVETQYF	TGTGCCAGCAGCTTGGACCGGACTAGCGGGAGAGGTGTGGAGACCCAGTACTTC
TRBV5-1	14	TRBD2	-	TRBJ2-1	CASSQAGAYNEQFF	TGCGCCAGCAGTCAGGCGGGAGCCTACAATGAGCAGTTCTTC
TRBV9	16	TRBD2	few	TRBJ2-3	CASSVAPSGTTDTQYF	TGTGCCAGCAGCGTAGCTCCTAGCGGGACCACAGATACGCAGTATTTT
TRBV29-1	15	TRBD2	-	TRBJ2-7	CSVGMEGGYGSEQYF	TGCAGCGTTGGGATGGAGGGAGGGTATGGGTCCGAGCAGTACTTC
TRBV6-5	13	-	-	TRBJ1-2	CASSFEQAYGYTF	TGTGCCAGCAGTTTCGAACAGGCCTATGGCTACACCTTC
TRBV23-1	18	TRBD1	-	TRBJ1-2	CASSQSSGQGARKGGYTF	TGCGCCAGCAGTCAATCGTCGGGACAGGGGGCGCGGAAGGGTGGCTACACCTTC
TRBV30	13	TRBD2	-	TRBJ2-1	CAWYSGVYNEQFF	TGTGCCTGGTATAGCGGGGTCTACAATGAGCAGTTCTTC
TRBV7-9	14	TRBD1	-	TRBJ1-3	CASARTGPGNTIYF	TGTGCCAGCGCCCGGACAGGGCCTGGAAACACCATATATTTT
TRBV27	13	TRBD1	few	TRBJ2-7	CASSWTGGSEQYF	TGTGCCAGCAGTTGGACAGGGGGCAGCGAGCAGTACTTC
TRBV5-1	15	TRBD1	-	TRBJ2-7	CASSASDRGGHEQYF	TGCGCCAGCAGCGCATCGGACAGGGGAGGACACGAGCAGTACTTC
TRBV29-1	16	TRBD2	-	TRBJ2-1	CSVEGSPSGTYNEQFF	TGCAGCGTTGAAGGTTCGCCTAGCGGTACCTACAATGAGCAGTTCTTC
TRBV4-1	15	-	once	TRBJ1-5	CASSQGGRGDQPQHF	TGCGCCAGCAGCCAAGGCGGTCGGGGGGATCAGCCCCAGCATTTT
TRBV4-2	18	TRBD2	-	TRBJ2-2	CASSRELAARLNTGELFF	TGTGCCAGCAGCCGAGAACTAGCGGCTAGGCTAAACACCGGGGAGCTGTTTTTT
TRBV9	16	TRBD2	-	TRBJ2-2	CASSFGTSGNTGELFF	TGTGCCAGCAGCTTTGGGACTAGCGGGAACACCGGGGAGCTGTTTTTT
TRBV4-3	16	-	-	TRBJ2-1	CASSQDARFSRNEQFF	TGCGCCAGCAGCCAAGATGCGCGTTTCAGCAGGAATGAGCAGTTCTTC
TRBV7-8	16	TRBD2	-	TRBJ2-7	CASSFQLAGDKYEQYF	TGTGCCAGCAGCTTCCAGCTAGCGGGAGATAAGTACGAGCAGTACTTC
TRBV7-9	15	-	-	TRBJ2-7	CASSPPGGLHYEQYF	TGTGCCAGCAGCCCCCCCGGGGGGCTTCACTACGAGCAGTACTTC
TRBV5-4	15	-	-	TRBJ1-1	CASSAQGRRDTEAFF	TGTGCCAGCAGCGCCCAGGGAAGAAGAGACACTGAAGCTTTCTTT
TRBV5-1	15	TRBD2	-	TRBJ2-7	CASSSGTSGRGAQYF	TGCGCCAGCAGCTCCGGGACTAGCGGGAGGGGGGCTCAGTACTTC
TRBV28	13	-	once	TRBJ2-7	CASTPEDSYEQYF	TGTGCCAGCACCCCGGAGGACTCCTACGAGCAGTACTTC
TRBV9	13	-	-	TRBJ1-2	CASSSQGRYGYTF	TGTGCCAGCAGCTCACAGGGCCGCTATGGCTACACCTTC
TRBV10-1	14	-	-	TRBJ2-7	CASSDPGGPYEQYF	TGCGCCAGCAGTGACCCTGGGGGCCCCTACGAGCAGTACTTC
TRBV9	14	TRBD1	-	TRBJ1-6	CASSPGQMNSPLHF	TGTGCCAGCAGCCCGGGACAGATGAATTCACCCCTCCACTTT
TRBV5-1	16	-	few	TRBJ2-2	CASSLAGGVGTGELFF	TGCGCCAGCAGCTTGGCGGGGGGCGTCGGCACCGGGGAGCTGTTTTTT
TRBV6-1	15	TRBD2	-	TRBJ2-7	CASRGRTSGAYEQYF	TGTGCCAGCAGGGGACGGACTAGCGGGGCCTACGAGCAGTACTTC
TRBV29-1	14	TRBD1	few	TRBJ1-2	CSETGVGGAYGYTF	TGCAGCGAGACAGGGGTGGGGGGGGCCTATGGCTACACCTTC
TRBV15	14	TRBD1	-	TRBJ1-1	CATSRDYRDSKAFF	TGTGCCACCAGCAGAGACTACCGGGACAGTAAAGCTTTCTTT
TRBV7-8	13	TRBD1	-	TRBJ2-7	CASSPDRGHEQYF	TGTGCCAGCAGCCCTGACAGGGGGCACGAGCAGTACTTC
TRBV5-1	14	TRBD1	-	TRBJ1-5	CASSLGTVNQPQHF	TGCGCCAGCAGCTTAGGGACAGTAAATCAGCCCCAGCATTTT
TRBV27	16	TRBD2	-	TRBJ2-3	CASSFLAGGPRNTQYF	TGTGCCAGCAGTTTCCTAGCGGGAGGCCCAAGAAATACGCAGTATTTT
TRBV7-6	13	TRBD1	-	TRBJ1-6	CASSLGGTATLHF	TGTGCCAGCAGCCTTGGTGGGACAGCCACCCTCCACTTT
TRBV20-1	11	-	-	TRBJ1-1	CSVSGNTEAFF	TGCAGTGTTTCAGGGAACACTGAAGCTTTCTTT
TRBV2	20	TRBD2	-	TRBJ2-3	CASIRLKISGRAAGQDTQYF	TGTGCCAGCATTCGGTTGAAGATTAGTGGGAGGGCGGCCGGGCAAGATACGCAGTATTTT
TRBV4-1	16	-	-	TRBJ2-2	CASSLRGGLDTGELFF	TGCGCCAGCAGCCTCCGTGGCGGGTTAGACACCGGGGAGCTGTTTTTT
TRBV5-1	13	-	few	TRBJ1-2	CASSFRGDYGYTF	TGCGCCAGCAGCTTCAGGGGAGACTATGGCTACACCTTC
TRBV5-1	13	-	once	TRBJ1-2	CASSLVGLSGYTF	TGCGCCAGCAGCTTGGTGGGGCTGAGCGGCTACACCTTC
TRBV30	13	-	-	TRBJ2-7	CAWSPDRAGEQYF	TGTGCCTGGAGTCCCGACAGGGCGGGGGAGCAGTACTTC
TRBV19	17	TRBD2	-	TRBJ2-7	CASSIDIDSGGTYEQYF	TGTGCCAGTAGTATAGATATAGATAGCGGGGGAACCTACGAGCAGTACTTC
TRBV27	14	TRBD2	-	TRBJ2-1	CASTGLAGHNEQFF	TGTGCCAGCACAGGACTAGCCGGCCACAATGAGCAGTTCTTC
TRBV2	15	-	few	TRBJ1-1	CASSANRDTNTEAFF	TGTGCCAGCAGCGCCAACAGAGACACGAACACTGAAGCTTTCTTT
TRBV9	13	-	-	TRBJ2-3	CASSVQGIDTQYF	TGTGCCAGCAGCGTACAGGGGATAGATACGCAGTATTTT
TRBV6-6	15	TRBD2	-	TRBJ2-1	CASSLGTSGNNEQFF	TGTGCCAGCAGCCTCGGGACTAGCGGGAATAATGAGCAGTTCTTC
TRBV30	14	TRBD1	-	TRBJ1-5	CAWRRDSRNQPQHF	TGTGCCTGGAGAAGGGACAGCCGCAATCAGCCCCAGCATTTT
TRBV5-5	14	-	-	TRBJ2-5	CASSLVSQQETQYF	TGTGCCAGCAGCTTGGTGTCCCAGCAAGAGACCCAGTACTTC
TRBV28	16	TRBD2	-	TRBJ2-3	CASSLAETSGSNTQYF	TGTGCCAGCAGTTTAGCCGAGACTAGCGGGAGTAATACGCAGTATTTT
TRBV19	11	TRBD2	few	TRBJ2-1	CATGTGLDKFF	TGTGCCACTGGCACGGGACTAGATAAGTTCTTC
TRBV19	16	TRBD2	-	TRBJ2-2	CASSTRLAKYTGELFF	TGTGCCAGTAGTACACGACTAGCGAAGTACACCGGGGAGCTGTTTTTT
TRBV19	16	TRBD1	few	TRBJ1-5	CASSQRWPRDSFPQHF	TGTGCCAGTAGTCAAAGGTGGCCCCGGGACAGTTTTCCCCAGCATTTT
TRBV6-1	15	TRBD2	-	TRBJ2-2	CASTQSGSYTGELFF	TGTGCCAGCACCCAGAGCGGGAGTTACACCGGGGAGCTGTTTTTT
TRBV27	16	TRBD2	-	TRBJ2-1	CASSSGLAGVSNEQFF	TGTGCCAGCAGTTCCGGACTAGCGGGAGTCTCCAATGAGCAGTTCTTC
TRBV30	12	-	-	TRBJ2-7	CAWRAGYYEQYF	TGTGCCTGGAGGGCGGGTTACTACGAGCAGTACTTC